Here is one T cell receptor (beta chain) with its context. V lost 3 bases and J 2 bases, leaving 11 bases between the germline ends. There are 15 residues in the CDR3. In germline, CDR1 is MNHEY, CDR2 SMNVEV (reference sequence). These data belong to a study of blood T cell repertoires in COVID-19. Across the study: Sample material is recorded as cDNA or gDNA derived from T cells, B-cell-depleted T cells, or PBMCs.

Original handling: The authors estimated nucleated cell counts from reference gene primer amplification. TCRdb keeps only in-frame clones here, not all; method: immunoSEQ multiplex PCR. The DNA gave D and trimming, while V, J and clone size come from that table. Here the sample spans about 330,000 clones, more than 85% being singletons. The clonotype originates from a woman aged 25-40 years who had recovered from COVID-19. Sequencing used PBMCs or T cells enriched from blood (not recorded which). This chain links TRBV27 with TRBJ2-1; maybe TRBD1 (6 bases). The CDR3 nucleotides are TGTGCCAGCAGTTTCACAGGGTTCGCCTACAATGAGCAGTTCTTC. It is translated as CASSFTGFAYNEQFF.